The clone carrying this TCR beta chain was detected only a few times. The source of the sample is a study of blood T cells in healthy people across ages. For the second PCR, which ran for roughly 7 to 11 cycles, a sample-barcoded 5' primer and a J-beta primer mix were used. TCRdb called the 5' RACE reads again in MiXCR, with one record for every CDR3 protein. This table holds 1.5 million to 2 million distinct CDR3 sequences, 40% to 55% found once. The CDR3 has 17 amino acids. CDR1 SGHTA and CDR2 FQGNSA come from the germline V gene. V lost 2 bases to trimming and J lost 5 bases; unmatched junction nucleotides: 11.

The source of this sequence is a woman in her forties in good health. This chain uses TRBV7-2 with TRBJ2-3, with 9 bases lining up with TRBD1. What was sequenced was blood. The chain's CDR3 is CASSLLLTGGVRDTQYF. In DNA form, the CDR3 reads TGTGCCAGCAGCTTATTATTAACAGGGGGCGTCAGAGATACGCAGTATTTT.